This TCR beta chain was recorded in a study of cytomegalovirus exposure and HLA in healthy donors. This CDR3 spans 16 amino acids. Germline V gene sequence: CDR1 SEHNR, CDR2 FQNEAQ (reference sequence). V gave up 5 bases and J gave up 9 bases, with 23 bases separating them. PCR was performed using 60 Vbeta and 13 Jbeta primers. Here immunoSEQ multiplex PCR was the method, and the copy in TCRdb shows in-frame clones only, minus some. This sample carries some 140,000 clones, more than 70% of them seen once, and the ten largest clones take 5.6%. The sequencing sample was made of PBMCs. The receptor comes from a woman aged 40-49 years in good health and CMV-seropositive. The chain carries TRBV7-9 and TRBJ2-1; possibly TRBD2 for D (6 bases). DNA for the CDR3: TGTGCCAGCAGCCCGGCGGGGCCGGGCTCCCTTGCTGAGCAGTTCTTC. This encodes CASSPAGPGSLAEQFF. Looking up the rest from reference TRBV7-9 and TRBJ2-1 gives the full variable domain: DTGVSQNPRHKITKRGQNVTFRCDPISEHNRLYWYRQTLGQGPEFLTYFQNEAQLEKSRLLSDRFSAERPKGSFSTLEIQRTEQGDSAMYLCASSPAGPGSLAEQFFGPGTRLTVL.